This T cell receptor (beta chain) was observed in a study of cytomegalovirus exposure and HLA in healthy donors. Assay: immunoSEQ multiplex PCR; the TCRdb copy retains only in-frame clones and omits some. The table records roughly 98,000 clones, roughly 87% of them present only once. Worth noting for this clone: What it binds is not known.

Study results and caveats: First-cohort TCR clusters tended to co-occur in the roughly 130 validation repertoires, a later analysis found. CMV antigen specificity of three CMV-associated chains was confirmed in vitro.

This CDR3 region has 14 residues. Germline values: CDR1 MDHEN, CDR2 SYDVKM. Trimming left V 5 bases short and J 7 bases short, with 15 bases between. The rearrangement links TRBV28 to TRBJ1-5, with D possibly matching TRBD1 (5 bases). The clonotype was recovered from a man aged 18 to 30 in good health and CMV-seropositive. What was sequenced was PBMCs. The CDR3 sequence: CASSPQSPGQPQHF. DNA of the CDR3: TGTGCCAGCAGTCCCCAATCTCCAGGGCAGCCCCAGCATTTT.